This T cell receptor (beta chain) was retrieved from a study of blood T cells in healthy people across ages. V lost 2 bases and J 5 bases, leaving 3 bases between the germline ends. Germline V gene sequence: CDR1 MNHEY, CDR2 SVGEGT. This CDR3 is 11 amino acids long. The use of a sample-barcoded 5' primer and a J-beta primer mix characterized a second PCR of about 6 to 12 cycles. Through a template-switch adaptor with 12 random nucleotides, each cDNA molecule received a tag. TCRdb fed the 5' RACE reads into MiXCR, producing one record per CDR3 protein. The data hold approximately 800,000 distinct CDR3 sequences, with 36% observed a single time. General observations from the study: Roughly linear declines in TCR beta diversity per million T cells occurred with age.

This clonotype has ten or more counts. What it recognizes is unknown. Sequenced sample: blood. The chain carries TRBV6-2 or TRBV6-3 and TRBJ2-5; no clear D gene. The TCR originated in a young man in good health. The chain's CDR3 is CASSYGETQYF. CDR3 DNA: TGTGCCAGCAGTTACGGGGAGACCCAGTACTTC.